This TCR beta chain was sequenced during a study of T cells after posttransplantation cyclophosphamide. This clone was counted at least ten times. Its antigen remains unidentified. Study observations and caveats: Recipient CMV seropositivity and CMV reactivation strongly tracked TRB clonality. Donor CD8+ memory clones often dominated recipient blood repertoires at later times.

Here immunoSEQ multiplex PCR was the method, and the copy in TCRdb shows in-frame clones only, minus some. Recorded here are under 50,000 clones, none singletons. V lost 7 bases and J 2 bases, leaving 14 bases between the germline ends. CDR1 and CDR2 (germline): MNHNY, SVGAGI (reference sequence). This CDR3 has 14 amino acids. On the day of bone marrow donation, the related graft donor provided peripheral blood. The chain employs TRBV6-6 and TRBJ2-5; a possible D gene is TRBD1 (6 bases). The sequencing sample was made of PBMCs. This sequence originates from a woman aged 45 to 65 in good health and a related stem cell transplant donor. The CDR3 region has the DNA TGTGCCAGCAATGCCGGGACACGGCAAGAGACCCAGTACTTC. Its translation: CASNAGTRQETQYF.